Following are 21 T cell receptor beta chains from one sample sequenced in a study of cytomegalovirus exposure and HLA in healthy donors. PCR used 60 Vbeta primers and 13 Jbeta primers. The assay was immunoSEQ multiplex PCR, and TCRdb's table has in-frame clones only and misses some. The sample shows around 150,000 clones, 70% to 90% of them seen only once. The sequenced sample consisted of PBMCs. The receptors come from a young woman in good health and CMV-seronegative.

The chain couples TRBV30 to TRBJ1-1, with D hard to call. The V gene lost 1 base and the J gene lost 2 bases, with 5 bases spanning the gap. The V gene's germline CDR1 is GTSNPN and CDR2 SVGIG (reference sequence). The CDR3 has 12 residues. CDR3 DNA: TGTGCCTGGAGTGAACTAAACACTGAAGCTTTCTTT. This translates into CAWSELNTEAFF.

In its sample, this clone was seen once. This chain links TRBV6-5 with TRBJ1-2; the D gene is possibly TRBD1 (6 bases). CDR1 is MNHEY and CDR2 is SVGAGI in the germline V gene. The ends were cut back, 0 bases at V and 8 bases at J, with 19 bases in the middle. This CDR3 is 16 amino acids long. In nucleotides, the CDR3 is TGTGCCAGCAGTTACTCGAAGGCCAGGGGTGGAGAGGGCTACACCTTC. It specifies CASSYSKARGGEGYTF.

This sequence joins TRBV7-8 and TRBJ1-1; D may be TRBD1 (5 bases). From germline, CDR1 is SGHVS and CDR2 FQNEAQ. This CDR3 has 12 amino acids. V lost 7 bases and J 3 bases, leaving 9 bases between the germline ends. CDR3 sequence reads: CASTPGHTEAFF. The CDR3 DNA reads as TGTGCCAGCACGCCAGGGCACACTGAAGCTTTCTTT.

In DNA, the CDR3 is TGTGCCAGCAGCTTAGGACAGGATGGGAACACTGAAGCTTTCTTT. It codes for CASSLGQDGNTEAFF. The chain employs TRBV21-1 and TRBJ1-1; no check of the table's D call, TRBD1, against the DNA was made. TRBV21-1 is classified as a pseudogene. The CDR3 length is 15 residues.

This CDR3 is CASSAKPGQGQYEQYF. The CDR3 DNA reads TGTGCCAGCAGCGCGAAACCGGGACAGGGGCAGTACGAGCAGTACTTC. This chain connects TRBV9 to TRBJ2-7; 10 nucleotides align to TRBD1. V was clipped by 3 bases and J by 4 bases; unmatched bases: 10. This CDR3 has 16 amino acids. Per the germline V gene, CDR1 is SGDLS and CDR2 is YYNGEE.

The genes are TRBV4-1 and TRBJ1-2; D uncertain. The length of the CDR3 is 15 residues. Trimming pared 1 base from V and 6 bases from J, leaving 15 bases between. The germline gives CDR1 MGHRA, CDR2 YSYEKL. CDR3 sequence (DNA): TGCGCCAGCAGCCAAGCCCGAGGTCCCCTCGATGGCTACACCTTC. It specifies CASSQARGPLDGYTF.

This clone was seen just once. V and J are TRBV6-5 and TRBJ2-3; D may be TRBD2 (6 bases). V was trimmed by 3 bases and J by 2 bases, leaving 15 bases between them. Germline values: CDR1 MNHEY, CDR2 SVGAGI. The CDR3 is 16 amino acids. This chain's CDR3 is CASSYQAGGTTDTQYF. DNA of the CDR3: TGTGCCAGCAGTTATCAAGCGGGCGGCACCACAGATACGCAGTATTTT.

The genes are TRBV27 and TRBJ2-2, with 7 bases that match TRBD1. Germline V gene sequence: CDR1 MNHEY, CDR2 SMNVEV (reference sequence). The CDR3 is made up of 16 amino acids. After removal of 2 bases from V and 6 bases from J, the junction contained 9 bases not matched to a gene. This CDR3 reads CASSLRYRGGAGELFF. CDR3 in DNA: TGTGCCAGCAGTTTACGGTACAGGGGTGGTGCCGGGGAGCTGTTTTTT.

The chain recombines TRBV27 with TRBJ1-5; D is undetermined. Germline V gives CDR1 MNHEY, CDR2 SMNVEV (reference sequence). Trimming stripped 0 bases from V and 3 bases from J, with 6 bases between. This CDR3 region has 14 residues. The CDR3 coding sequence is TGTGCCAGCAGTTTATCTGCCTACAATCAGCCCCAGCATTTT. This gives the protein CASSLSAYNQPQHF.

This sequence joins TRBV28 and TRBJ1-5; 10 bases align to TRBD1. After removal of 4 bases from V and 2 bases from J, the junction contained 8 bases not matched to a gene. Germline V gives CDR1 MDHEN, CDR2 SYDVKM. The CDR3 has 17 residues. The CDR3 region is CASSSIRQGAGNQPQHF. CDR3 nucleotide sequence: TGTGCCAGCAGTTCTATCAGACAGGGGGCCGGCAATCAGCCCCAGCATTTT.

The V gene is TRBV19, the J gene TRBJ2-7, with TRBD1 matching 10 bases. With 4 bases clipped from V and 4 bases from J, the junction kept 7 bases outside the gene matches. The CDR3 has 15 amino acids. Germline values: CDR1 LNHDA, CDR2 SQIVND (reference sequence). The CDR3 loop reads CASSKSGTGAYEQYF. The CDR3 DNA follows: TGTGCCAGTAGTAAATCCGGGACAGGGGCGTACGAGCAGTACTTC.

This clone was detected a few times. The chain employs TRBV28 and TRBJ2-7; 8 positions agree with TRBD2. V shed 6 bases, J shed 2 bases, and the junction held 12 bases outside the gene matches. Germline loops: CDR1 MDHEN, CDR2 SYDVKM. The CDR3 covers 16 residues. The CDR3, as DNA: TGTGCCAGCAGCCTTGATGCAGCGGGGGACCCCTACGAGCAGTACTTC. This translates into CASSLDAAGDPYEQYF.

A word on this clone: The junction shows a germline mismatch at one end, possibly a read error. CDR3 protein: CASSTPVGEGFF. In DNA form, the CDR3 reads TGTGCCAGCAGTACCCCCGTAGGGGAAGGTTTCTTT. This chain links TRBV28 with TRBJ1-1; D is possibly TRBD1 (5 bases). Germline V CDR1 and CDR2: MDHEN, SYDVKM. The CDR3 loop spans 12 amino acids.

This CDR3 is CASSTGQGPHEQYF. In DNA, the CDR3 is TGTGCCAGCAGCACGGGACAGGGTCCCCACGAGCAGTACTTC. The V call is TRBV28, the J call TRBJ2-7; 9 bases map to TRBD1. Germline loops: CDR1 MDHEN, CDR2 SYDVKM. V lost 6 bases, J lost 5 bases, and 8 bases stayed unmatched. The CDR3 totals 14 residues.

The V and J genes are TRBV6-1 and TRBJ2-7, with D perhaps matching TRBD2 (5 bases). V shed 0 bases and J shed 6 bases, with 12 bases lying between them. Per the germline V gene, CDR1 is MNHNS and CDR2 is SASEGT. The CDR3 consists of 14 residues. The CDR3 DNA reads TGTGCCAGCAGTGAAGCGAGCGGACCACTCGAGCAGTACTTC. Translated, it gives CASSEASGPLEQYF.

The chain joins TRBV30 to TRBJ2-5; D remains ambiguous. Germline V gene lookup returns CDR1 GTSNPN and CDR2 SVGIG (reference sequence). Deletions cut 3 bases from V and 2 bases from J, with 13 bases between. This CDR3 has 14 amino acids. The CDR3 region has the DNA TGTGCCTGGAGAACGACACCCCGGCAAGAGACCCAGTACTTC. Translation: CAWRTTPRQETQYF.

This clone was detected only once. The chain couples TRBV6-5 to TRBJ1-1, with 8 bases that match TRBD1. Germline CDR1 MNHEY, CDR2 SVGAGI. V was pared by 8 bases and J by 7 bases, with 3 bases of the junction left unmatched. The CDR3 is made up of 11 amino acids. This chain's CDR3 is CASWTGLEAFF. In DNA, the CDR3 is TGTGCCAGCTGGACAGGGCTTGAAGCTTTCTTT.

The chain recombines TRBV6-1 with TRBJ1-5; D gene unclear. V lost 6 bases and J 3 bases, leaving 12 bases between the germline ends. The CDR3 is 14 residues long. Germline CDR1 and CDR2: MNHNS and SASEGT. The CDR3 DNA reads TGTGCCAGCAGCTCCCGGTTTCTCAATCAGCCCCAGCATTTT. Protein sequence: CASSSRFLNQPQHF.

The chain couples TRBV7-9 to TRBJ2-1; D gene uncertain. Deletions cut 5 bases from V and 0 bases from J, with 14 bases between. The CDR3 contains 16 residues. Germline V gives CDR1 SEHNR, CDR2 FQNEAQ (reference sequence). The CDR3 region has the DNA TGTGCCAGCAGCCCTCCTCGAGTCTCCTCCTACAATGAGCAGTTCTTC. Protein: CASSPPRVSSYNEQFF.

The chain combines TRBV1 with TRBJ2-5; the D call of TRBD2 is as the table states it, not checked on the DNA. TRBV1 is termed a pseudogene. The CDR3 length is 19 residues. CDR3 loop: CTSSPKPRLAGGNEGTQYF. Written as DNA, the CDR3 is TGCACCAGCAGCCCGAAGCCCCGACTAGCGGGGGGGAACGAGGGGACCCAGTACTTC.

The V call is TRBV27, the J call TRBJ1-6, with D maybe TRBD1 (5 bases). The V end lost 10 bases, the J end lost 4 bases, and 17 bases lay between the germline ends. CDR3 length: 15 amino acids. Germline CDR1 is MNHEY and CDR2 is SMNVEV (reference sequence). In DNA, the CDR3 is TGTGCCACTCATGGGTCGGGGGGTTATAATTCACCCCTCCACTTT. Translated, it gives CATHGSGGYNSPLHF.